Each of the 27 T cell receptor beta chains below was sequenced from the same sample in a study of T cell changes during pregnancy in multiple sclerosis. Assay: immunoSEQ multiplex PCR; the TCRdb copy retains only in-frame clones and omits some. The table includes roughly 68,000 clones, about 91% detected once. Sequenced here: peripheral blood, sampled in the second trimester of pregnancy. The receptors derive from a female donor in good health, enrolled as a control in a pregnancy study.

The chain is built from TRBV29-1 and TRBJ2-2, with 11 bases aligning to TRBD1. CDR1 is SQVTM and CDR2 is ANQGSEA in the germline V gene. Losses at the gene ends were 5 bases for V and 7 bases for J; bases not matched to a gene: 6. The CDR3 has 14 residues. CDR3: CSVLDRGLSGELFF. CDR3 coding DNA: TGCAGCGTTTTGGACAGGGGGCTTAGCGGGGAGCTGTTTTTT.

The chain links TRBV10-2 to TRBJ2-5, with 13 positions matching TRBD2. The ends lost 7 bases at V and 5 bases at J; junction bases unmatched: 4. The germline V gene has CDR1 WSHSY and CDR2 SAAADI. The CDR3 sequence is 14 residues long. CDR3 residues: CASTETSGRETQYF. CDR3 sequence (DNA): TGCGCCAGCACCGAGACTAGCGGGAGGGAGACCCAGTACTTC.

The chain recombines TRBV30 with TRBJ2-3; 7 bases line up with TRBD1. V lost 7 bases to trimming and J lost 4 bases; unmatched junction nucleotides: 11. CDR1 and CDR2 (germline): GTSNPN, SVGIG (reference sequence). The CDR3 is made up of 14 amino acids. The CDR3: CALTGTASSDTQYF. The DNA for the CDR3 is TGTGCCTTGACCGGGACAGCTTCTTCAGATACGCAGTATTTT.

The genes are TRBV25-1 and TRBJ1-4; D is unresolved. Germline V gives CDR1 MGHDK, CDR2 SYGVNS. Between the trimmed V and J ends, which lost 1 base and 8 bases, there was a span of 11 bases. The CDR3 contains 14 residues. The CDR3 protein is CASSESEAREKLFF. The CDR3 DNA reads TGTGCCAGCAGTGAATCAGAGGCTCGGGAAAAACTGTTTTTT.

This chain connects TRBV28 to TRBJ1-2; D perhaps matches TRBD1 (6 bases). Trimming pared 3 bases from V and 8 bases from J, leaving 10 bases between. The CDR3 is made up of 12 amino acids. Germline CDR1 is MDHEN and CDR2 is SYDVKM. CDR3 nucleotide sequence: TGTGCCAGCAGTTTTCCCAGGGGCGGCTACACCTTC. Its translation is CASSFPRGGYTF.

In its sample, this clone was seen once. The V gene is TRBV28, the J gene TRBJ1-2; no firm D call. This CDR3 spans 13 amino acids. CDR1 and CDR2 (germline): MDHEN, SYDVKM. Trimming removed 2 bases from V and 2 bases from J, with 6 bases in between. The CDR3 DNA reads TGTGCCAGCAGTTTAGGAGCGAACTATGGCTACACCTTC. Translating gives CASSLGANYGYTF.

The chain combines TRBV6-5 with TRBJ1-2; D possibly corresponds to TRBD1 (5 bases). This CDR3 comprises 13 residues. Trimming cost V 6 bases and J 6 bases, with 14 bases left between them. Germline V gene sequence: CDR1 MNHEY, CDR2 SVGAGI. The CDR3 DNA is TGTGCCAGCAGCCCAGACGGGGGAAATGGCTACACCTTC. This gives the protein CASSPDGGNGYTF.

On this clone itself: Its ends do not fully match the called genes, so a read error is possible. The chain combines TRBV7-7 with TRBJ2-2, with a possible D match to TRBD1 (5 bases). This CDR3 contains 15 residues. CDR1 is SSHAT, CDR2 FNYEAQ, per germline (reference sequence). CDR3 protein: CASSLVPGKTGELFF. The CDR3 region has the DNA TGTGCTAGCAGCTTAGTCCCAGGGAAAACCGGGGAGCTGTTTTTT.

The chain combines TRBV19 with TRBJ2-3, with a possible D match to TRBD1 (5 bases). Per the germline V gene, CDR1 is LNHDA and CDR2 is SQIVND (reference sequence). The germline V and J ends were trimmed by 6 bases and 2 bases, with 21 bases remaining between them. There are 17 residues in the CDR3. This CDR3 reads CASRGLTQPRYTDTQYF. The CDR3 region has the DNA TGTGCCAGTAGGGGGCTGACCCAACCCCGATACACAGATACGCAGTATTTT.

The V and J genes are TRBV7-9 and TRBJ1-2, with 9 bases identical to TRBD1. The CDR3 is made up of 15 amino acids. Unmatched junction bases numbered 8, after V lost 3 bases and J lost 6 bases. The germline gives CDR1 SEHNR, CDR2 FQNEAQ (reference sequence). The CDR3 nucleotides read TGTGCCAGCAGCTTGACGGGACAGGGAGGTAATGGCTACACCTTC. Protein product: CASSLTGQGGNGYTF.

The genes are TRBV27 and TRBJ2-1, with 7 bases lining up with TRBD1. With V trimmed by 4 bases and J by 0 bases, 6 bases remained unmatched. The CDR3 totals 16 residues. The germline gives CDR1 MNHEY, CDR2 SMNVEV (reference sequence). The CDR3 sequence is CASSSPTGPSYNEQFF. The CDR3 nucleotides read TGTGCCAGCAGTTCACCGACAGGGCCCTCCTACAATGAGCAGTTCTTC.

The rearrangement uses TRBV18 and TRBJ1-2; a weak D match, TRBD1 (6 bases). The CDR3 is made up of 12 amino acids. The germline gives CDR1 KGHSH, CDR2 LQKENI. Trimming took off 2 bases at V and 6 bases at J, with 7 bases between the two ends. The CDR3 reads CASSPRQDGYTF. The CDR3 DNA follows: TGTGCCAGCTCACCAAGACAGGATGGCTACACCTTC.

V usage is TRBV6-5 and J usage is TRBJ2-1; 7 nucleotides align to TRBD1. Looked up from germline, CDR1 is MNHEY and CDR2 is SVGAGI. There are 12 residues in the CDR3. The V gene end was trimmed by 5 bases and the J gene end by 7 bases; junction bases not matched to a gene: 2. CDR3 bases: TGTGCCAGCAGTGAACAGGGGAATGAGCAGTTCTTC. Protein sequence: CASSEQGNEQFF.

V usage is TRBV10-2 and J usage is TRBJ2-3; D may be TRBD2 (5 bases). The CDR3 spans 15 residues. CDR1 is WSHSY, CDR2 SAAADI, per germline. Trimming took off 3 bases at V and 2 bases at J, with 12 bases between the two ends. The CDR3 reads CASSDRAVITDTQYF. CDR3 nucleotides: TGCGCCAGCAGTGACAGAGCGGTTATCACAGATACGCAGTATTTT.

The V call is TRBV28, the J call TRBJ2-5, with D perhaps TRBD2 (5 bases). CDR1 is MDHEN and CDR2 is SYDVKM in the germline V gene. Between the trimmed V and J ends, which lost 8 bases and 5 bases, there was a span of 15 bases. The CDR3 runs 13 residues. CDR3 DNA: TGTGCCAGCCGCTCTGAGGGCGGGGAGACCCAGTACTTC. As protein: CASRSEGGETQYF.

V gene TRBV30 combines with J gene TRBJ2-4; tentatively, D is TRBD2 (6 bases). With 4 bases removed from V and 10 bases from J, the gap between germline ends came to 14 bases. Germline assignment: CDR1 GTSNPN and CDR2 SVGIG (reference sequence). The CDR3 runs 12 residues. The CDR3 DNA sequence: TGTGCCTGGAAGGGGACTTCCTTAATTCAGTACTTC. This encodes CAWKGTSLIQYF.

The chain links TRBV6-5 to TRBJ2-7; 7 bases fit TRBD1. J gave up 5 bases and V 5 bases, and 12 bases lay outside the gene matches. The CDR3 spans 15 residues. Germline CDR1 is MNHEY and CDR2 is SVGAGI. CDR3 bases: TGTGCCAGCAGTACAGACAGGGTAGTCACAGACGAGCAGTACTTC. Translated: CASSTDRVVTDEQYF.

The V gene is TRBV11-2, the J gene TRBJ2-7; a weak D match, TRBD1 (5 bases). The germline V and J ends were trimmed by 0 bases and 2 bases, with 8 bases remaining between them. The CDR3 has 14 amino acids. Per the germline V gene, CDR1 is SGHAT and CDR2 is FQNNGV. The CDR3 protein is CASSLDPDTYEQYF. The CDR3 DNA is TGTGCCAGCAGCTTAGATCCGGACACCTACGAGCAGTACTTC.

The gene calls are TRBV6-1 and TRBJ2-5; TRBD2 aligns across 9 bases. V shed 4 bases and J 6 bases; nucleotides not matched to a gene: 3. Germline CDR1 is MNHNS and CDR2 is SASEGT. The CDR3 totals 13 residues. CDR3 loop: CASSASGIQTQYF. The CDR3, as DNA: TGTGCCAGCAGTGCTAGCGGGATTCAGACCCAGTACTTC.

The chain employs TRBV4-3 and TRBJ2-3, with 8 bases matching TRBD2. Germline V gene lookup returns CDR1 LGHNA and CDR2 YSLEER. This CDR3 is built from 19 residues. V trimming: 3 bases; J trimming: 0 bases; junction bases outside the gene matches: 14. The DNA of the CDR3 is TGCGCCAGCAGCCAGTATACCCTCGGGAGGGCCTTTAGCACAGATACGCAGTATTTT. It is translated as CASSQYTLGRAFSTDTQYF.

CDR3 nucleotides: TGTGCCAGCAGCTTAGGGCAGACATATAATTCACCCCTCCACTTT. It yields the protein CASSLGQTYNSPLHF. The gene calls are TRBV11-2 and TRBJ1-6; unclear D gene. The length of the CDR3 is 15 residues. In germline, CDR1 is SGHAT, CDR2 FQNNGV. Trimming pared 1 base from V and 4 bases from J, leaving 8 bases between.

The chain recombines TRBV10-3 with TRBJ1-4, with a possible D match to TRBD1 (6 bases). Trimming cost V 8 bases and J 8 bases, with 15 bases left between them. Germline values: CDR1 ENHRY, CDR2 SYGVKD. This CDR3 region has 13 residues. DNA for the CDR3: TGTGCCATCGGGGGCGCAAAGGAGGAAAAACTGTTTTTT. Translating it yields CAIGGAKEEKLFF.

This clone appeared once. The rearrangement uses TRBV21-1 and TRBJ2-7; the D segment call TRBD1 is taken from the table without a DNA check. TRBV21-1 is given as a pseudogene. The CDR3 is 14 amino acids. This chain's CDR3 is CASSDPGQYHEQYF. In nucleotides, the CDR3 is TGTGCCAGCAGCGACCCGGGACAGTACCACGAGCAGTACTTC.

V gene TRBV4-1 combines with J gene TRBJ1-5, with D perhaps TRBD1 (5 bases). CDR1 and CDR2 (germline): MGHRA, YSYEKL. The CDR3 has 17 amino acids. Deletions cut 2 bases from V and 5 bases from J, with 19 bases between. The CDR3 nucleotides read TGCGCCAGCAGCCAATATCCCACAGCCAGGGAATATCAGCCCCAGCATTTT. This gives the protein CASSQYPTAREYQPQHF.

Details on this clone: Other DNA sequences in this specimen translate into the identical CDR3. The chain carries TRBV28 and TRBJ1-6; D may be TRBD1 (6 bases). CDR1 is MDHEN, CDR2 SYDVKM, per germline. This CDR3 is built from 15 residues. Trimming stripped 7 bases from V and 6 bases from J, with 16 bases between. The CDR3: CASTSTGTTNSPLHF. The DNA of the CDR3 is TGTGCCAGCACCTCCACCGGGACAACTAATTCACCCCTCCACTTT.

The V call is TRBV6-6, the J call TRBJ2-3; maybe TRBD1 (6 bases). CDR3 length equals 13 residues. Trimming shortened V by 6 bases and J by 3 bases, and 10 bases separated the two germline ends. Germline lookup yields CDR1 MNHNY and CDR2 SVGAGI (reference sequence). CDR3 nucleotides: TGTGCCAGCAGACCAGGGGTTACAGATACGCAGTATTTT. This translates into CASRPGVTDTQYF.

V gene TRBV10-3 combines with J gene TRBJ2-1; the match to TRBD2 covers 9 bases. CDR1 ENHRY and CDR2 SYGVKD come from the germline V gene. The J segment lost 5 bases and the V segment lost 0 bases, leaving 8 bases of the junction unmatched. This CDR3 region has 17 residues. This chain's CDR3 is CAISESAASGDNNEQFF. The CDR3 DNA follows: TGTGCCATCAGTGAGTCGGCGGCTAGCGGGGATAACAATGAGCAGTTCTTC.